The 32 T cell receptor beta chains in this list originate from one sample, sequenced in a study of CD8+ T cells in alopecia areata. TCR sequencing used cDNA made by reverse transcription of extracted RNA. Sequencing was performed with immunoSEQ multiplex PCR; in TCRdb, only in-frame clones are kept and a portion is missing. The sample gives about 56,000 clones, around 96% of which show up once; about a quarter is in the top ten. This material consisted of CD8+ T cells sorted from blood, taken at week 0. Receptors originate from a human donor with alopecia areata.

This CDR3 reads CASATGGRETQYF. Here the CDR3 DNA reads TGTGCTAGTGCCACAGGGGGTCGGGAGACCCAGTACTTC. This chain connects TRBV12-5 to TRBJ2-5, with 8 bases aligning to TRBD1. The V and J ends lost 7 bases and 5 bases, in that order; junction bases with no gene match: 6. Looked up from germline, CDR1 is LGHNT and CDR2 is FRNRAP. This CDR3 region has 13 residues.

CDR3 nucleotide sequence: TGTGCCATCAGTGAGAAGTTGGTGGGCGAAAAACTGTTTTTT. It codes for CAISEKLVGEKLFF. This chain joins TRBV10-3 and TRBJ1-4; D is unclear. The germline CDR1 and CDR2 sequences are ENHRY and SYGVKD. Trimming removed 2 bases at V and 8 bases at J, with 12 bases between. The CDR3 runs to 14 residues.

The CDR3 protein is CASSSRDRDPDEQFF. CDR3 sequence (DNA): TGTGCCAGCAGCTCGCGGGACAGGGACCCCGATGAGCAGTTCTTC. The gene calls are TRBV7-9 and TRBJ2-1, with 9 positions matching TRBD1. In germline, CDR1 is SEHNR, CDR2 FQNEAQ (reference sequence). This CDR3 has 15 residues. Trimming took 4 bases from V and 8 from J; bases not matched to a gene: 9.

This chain uses TRBV4-1 with TRBJ2-7; D is unclear. Germline CDR1 MGHRA, CDR2 YSYEKL. There are 12 residues in the CDR3. Trimming cost V 1 base and J 6 bases, with 7 bases left between them. The CDR3 protein is CASSQGPSEQYF. Here the CDR3 DNA reads TGCGCCAGCAGCCAAGGACCCTCCGAGCAGTACTTC.

The gene calls are TRBV6-6 and TRBJ2-7; unclear D gene. The CDR3 is made up of 11 amino acids. CDR1 and CDR2 (germline): MNHNY, SVGAGI (reference sequence). V lost 5 bases to trimming and J lost 7 bases, with 9 bases between them. Here the CDR3 reads CASSGRREQYF. The CDR3 coding sequence is TGTGCCAGCAGTGGACGGAGAGAGCAGTACTTC.

CDR3 region: CSVEWGFGTHTQYF. The DNA of the CDR3 is TGCAGCGTTGAATGGGGGTTTGGGACCCATACGCAGTATTTT. The V call is TRBV29-1, the J call TRBJ2-3; D tentatively reads TRBD1 or TRBD2 (5 bases each). The CDR3 covers 14 residues. Germline CDR1 and CDR2: SQVTM and ANQGSEA. The V end was cut by 2 bases, the J end by 7 bases, with 16 bases between.

The rearrangement links TRBV4-3 to TRBJ2-2, with 10 bases identical to TRBD1. Germline V lookup: CDR1 LGHNA, CDR2 YSLEER. This CDR3 comprises 15 residues. V shed 4 bases and J 5 bases; nucleotides not matched to a gene: 4. The CDR3 sequence: CASSLTDRGTGELFF. CDR3 DNA sequence: TGCGCCAGCAGCCTGACGGACAGGGGGACCGGGGAGCTGTTTTTT.

J is TRBJ2-6 and V is TRBV30; unclear D gene. From germline, CDR1 is GTSNPN and CDR2 SVGIG (reference sequence). The CDR3 has 16 amino acids. V was shortened by 0 bases and J by 0 bases, with 9 bases between the two germline ends. The CDR3 DNA is TGTGCCTGGAGTGTAACACACAGCTCTGGGGCCAACGTCCTGACTTTC. Translation: CAWSVTHSSGANVLTF.

The J gene is TRBJ2-3, the V gene TRBV6-5; D unresolved. Deletions cut 5 bases from V and 2 bases from J, with 5 bases between. This CDR3 is built from 12 residues. Germline V lookup: CDR1 MNHEY, CDR2 SVGAGI. CDR3 DNA sequence: TGTGCCAGCAGTCCAACCACAGATACGCAGTATTTT. As protein: CASSPTTDTQYF.

The chain combines TRBV13 with TRBJ2-7, with TRBD1 identical over 12 bases. Germline CDR1 and CDR2: PRHDT and FYEKMQ (reference sequence). The CDR3 sequence is 15 residues long. V was clipped by 5 bases and J by 4 bases; unmatched bases: 6. The DNA for the CDR3 is TGTGCCAGCAGCGTGGGACAGGGGGCAGGATACGAGCAGTACTTC. This encodes CASSVGQGAGYEQYF.

The DNA for the CDR3 is TGTGCCAGCAGTCTTGGCCCGGGACAGGAATACGAGCAGTACTTC. Residues: CASSLGPGQEYEQYF. The gene calls are TRBV7-8 and TRBJ2-7; 8 bases align to TRBD1. Germline assignment: CDR1 SGHVS and CDR2 FQNEAQ. There are 15 residues in the CDR3. The V and J ends lost 6 bases and 4 bases, in that order; junction bases with no gene match: 11. Drawing the rest from reference TRBV7-8 and TRBJ2-7, the complete variable domain is GAGVSQSPRYKVAKRGQDVALRCDPISGHVSLFWYQQALGQGPEFLTYFQNEAQLDKSGLPSDRFFAERPEGSVSTLKIQRTQQEDSAVYLCASSLGPGQEYEQYFGPGTRLTVT.

This clone appeared a single time. One end of the junction is discordant with germline, which a read error may explain. V is TRBV7-2 and J is TRBJ1-1; weak D call: TRBD1 (6 bases). Per germline, CDR1 SGHTA and CDR2 FQGNSA. The CDR3 loop spans 10 amino acids. DNA of the CDR3: TGTGCCAGCAGCTTAGGGGACACCATCTTT. This codes for CASSLGDTIF.

This chain links TRBV27 with TRBJ1-4; D is perhaps TRBD1 (6 bases). The CDR3 sequence is 15 residues long. The V gene's germline CDR1 is MNHEY and CDR2 SMNVEV (reference sequence). The V end was cut by 5 bases, the J end by 8 bases, with 18 bases between. The CDR3 here is CASSPGWGAHEKLFF. The CDR3, as DNA: TGTGCCAGCAGTCCAGGATGGGGGGCGCACGAAAAACTGTTTTTT.

The genes are TRBV30 and TRBJ1-1, with D possibly being TRBD1 (5 bases). The CDR3 length is 15 residues. The germline V and J ends were trimmed by 0 bases and 3 bases, with 14 bases remaining between them. CDR1 GTSNPN and CDR2 SVGIG come from the germline V gene (reference sequence). The CDR3 spells CAWSVQEKMYTEAFF. CDR3 in DNA: TGTGCCTGGAGTGTACAGGAGAAGATGTACACTGAAGCTTTCTTT.

The rearrangement uses TRBV7-9 and TRBJ2-7; the D call may be TRBD1 or TRBD2 (5 bases each). Trimming shortened V by 1 base and J by 3 bases, and 13 bases separated the two germline ends. Germline CDR1 is SEHNR and CDR2 is FQNEAQ (reference sequence). The CDR3 is made up of 15 amino acids. The CDR3 DNA follows: TGTGCCAGCAGCTTAGATCGGGGACCCCTCTACGAGCAGTACTTC. The encoded protein is CASSLDRGPLYEQYF.

This clone was seen once. This chain uses TRBV7-9 with TRBJ2-7; TRBD1 might be the D (5 bases). This CDR3 has 17 residues. The V gene lost 5 bases and the J gene lost 2 bases, with 22 bases spanning the gap. From germline, CDR1 is SEHNR and CDR2 FQNEAQ (reference sequence). CDR3 bases: TGTGCCAGCAGCCCTACTGCAGGGTTAGGGATCGCCTACGAGCAGTACTTC. This encodes CASSPTAGLGIAYEQYF.

The chain uses TRBV4-3 and TRBJ2-3; D possibly uses TRBD1 or TRBD2 (5 bases each). Germline V lookup: CDR1 LGHNA, CDR2 YSLEER. Trimming removed 0 bases from V and 9 bases from J, with 19 bases in between. The CDR3 is made up of 16 amino acids. The CDR3 nucleotides read TGCGCCAGCAGCCAAGATCGGGGCCTTGAAGGAGTCACGCAGTATTTT. Its translation is CASSQDRGLEGVTQYF.

The CDR3 region is CASRPGGSNTEAFF. CDR3 sequence (DNA): TGTGCCAGCAGGCCAGGGGGCTCCAACACTGAAGCTTTCTTT. V is TRBV6-5 and J is TRBJ1-1, with TRBD1 matching over 8 bases. Per germline, CDR1 MNHEY and CDR2 SVGAGI. The CDR3 totals 14 residues. Trimming took 6 bases from V and 2 from J; bases not matched to a gene: 5.

CDR3 DNA sequence: TGTGCCAGCAGTTTGTACCAACTCACAGATACGCAGTATTTT. It yields the protein CASSLYQLTDTQYF. The chain links TRBV27 to TRBJ2-3; D gene unclear. The germline V and J ends were trimmed by 3 bases and 2 bases, with 9 bases remaining between them. This CDR3 has 14 amino acids. CDR1 and CDR2 (germline): MNHEY, SMNVEV (reference sequence).

This clone was detected only once. The chain is built from TRBV29-1 and TRBJ2-2; D is unclear. Germline V gene sequence: CDR1 SQVTM, CDR2 ANQGSEA. Trimming took 1 base from V and 9 from J, leaving 9 bases between them. CDR3 size: 12 residues. For the CDR3, the DNA is TGCAGCGTTGAAGTCGAAGGTCGGGAGCTGTTTTTT. Residues: CSVEVEGRELFF.

The chain joins TRBV7-6 to TRBJ2-7, with 8 bases matching TRBD2. The germline gives CDR1 SGHVS, CDR2 FNYEAQ. This CDR3 is built from 16 residues. After removal of 5 bases from V and 0 bases from J, the junction contained 9 bases not matched to a gene. This CDR3 reads CASSPREAGASYEQYF. The CDR3 nucleotides read TGTGCCAGCAGCCCCCGGGAAGCGGGGGCCTCCTACGAGCAGTACTTC.

This rearrangement joins TRBV6-5 to TRBJ1-1; no reliable D call. This CDR3 spans 11 amino acids. Germline values: CDR1 MNHEY, CDR2 SVGAGI. The ends were cut back, 0 bases at V and 9 bases at J, with 5 bases in the middle. CDR3 coding DNA: TGTGCCAGCAGTTACTCGGACCAAGCTTTCTTT. Residues: CASSYSDQAFF.

The chain combines TRBV12-5 with TRBJ1-5; no firm D call. The germline CDR1 and CDR2 sequences are LGHNT and FRNRAP. V lost 2 bases to trimming and J lost 0 bases, with 14 bases between them. This CDR3 is built from 17 residues. The CDR3 spells CASGLIGQSYSNQPQHF. CDR3 coding DNA: TGTGCTAGTGGTTTGATCGGGCAGAGTTATAGCAATCAGCCCCAGCATTTT.

The chain employs TRBV29-1 and TRBJ2-3; D assignment may be TRBD1 or TRBD2 (5 bases each). Germline V gene lookup returns CDR1 SQVTM and CDR2 ANQGSEA. CDR3 length: 13 residues. Trimming took 7 bases from V and 0 from J, leaving 11 bases between them. In DNA, the CDR3 is TGCAGCGGCGTTGGGGGTAGCACAGATACGCAGTATTTT. It encodes CSGVGGSTDTQYF.

A single count supports this clone. This chain links TRBV7-2 with TRBJ1-2; the match to TRBD1 covers 7 bases. Germline trimming cut 5 bases from V and 2 bases from J; bases unmatched to any gene: 5. CDR1 and CDR2 from the germline V gene are SGHTA and FQGNSA. The CDR3 extends over 14 amino acids. The CDR3 loop is CASSTGTANYGYTF. As DNA, the CDR3 is TGTGCCAGCAGCACCGGGACAGCCAACTATGGCTACACCTTC.

Only one count was recorded for this clone. The chain is built from TRBV7-2 and TRBJ2-7, with D tentatively TRBD1 (5 bases). Germline CDR1 reads SGHTA; CDR2 reads FQGNSA. Trimming took 5 bases from V and 3 from J, leaving 11 bases between them. The CDR3 has 13 residues. CDR3 protein: CASSPPGHYEQYF. The CDR3 DNA is TGTGCCAGCAGCCCACCTGGACACTACGAGCAGTACTTC.

The chain is built from TRBV6-5 and TRBJ2-7, with D maybe TRBD2 (5 bases). Trimming removed 8 bases from V and 0 bases from J, with 14 bases in between. The CDR3 is 14 amino acids. Looked up from germline, CDR1 is MNHEY and CDR2 is SVGAGI. This CDR3 reads CASDLNRGSYEQYF. The DNA of the CDR3 is TGTGCCAGCGATTTGAATCGGGGCTCCTACGAGCAGTACTTC.

The chain couples TRBV5-1 to TRBJ1-2; the match to TRBD1 covers 11 bases. The CDR3 covers 15 residues. The germline gives CDR1 SGHRS, CDR2 YFSETQ. The junction had 4 bases not matched to a gene; V was cut back by 0 bases and J by 6 bases. The CDR3 region is CASSLGTGGGDGYTF. CDR3 DNA: TGCGCCAGCAGCTTGGGGACAGGGGGCGGTGATGGCTACACCTTC.

The chain joins TRBV29-1 to TRBJ2-7, with 8 nucleotides matching TRBD2. Germline CDR1 SQVTM, CDR2 ANQGSEA. Germline trimming cut 4 bases from V and 2 bases from J; bases unmatched to any gene: 4. There are 13 residues in the CDR3. The DNA of the CDR3 is TGCAGCGTTGCCGGTAGCGGGGCCTACGAGCAGTACTTC. The encoded protein is CSVAGSGAYEQYF.

V and J are TRBV6-5 and TRBJ2-7; D possibly corresponds to TRBD1 (5 bases). Per the germline V gene, CDR1 is MNHEY and CDR2 is SVGAGI. Trimming left V 0 bases short and J 3 bases short, with 9 bases between. This CDR3 comprises 14 residues. CDR3 sequence reads: CASSYSGRDYEQYF. The CDR3 DNA reads as TGTGCCAGCAGTTACTCGGGCAGGGACTACGAGCAGTACTTC.

The chain links TRBV5-1 to TRBJ1-2; 8 nucleotides agree with TRBD1. Germline trimming cut 0 bases from V and 1 base from J; bases unmatched to any gene: 5. The germline CDR1 and CDR2 sequences are SGHRS and YFSETQ. The CDR3 length is 16 residues. The CDR3 DNA sequence: TGCGCCAGCAGCTTGGGGCAGGGGGCGCATAACTATGGCTACACCTTC. It translates to CASSLGQGAHNYGYTF. Combining the CDR3 with reference TRBV5-1 and TRBJ1-2 gives the whole variable domain KAGVTQTPRYLIKTRGQQVTLSCSPISGHRSVSWYQQTPGQGLQFLFEYFSETQRNKGNFPGRFSGRQFSNSRSEMNVSTLELGDSALYLCASSLGQGAHNYGYTFGSGTRLTVV.

This chain joins TRBV4-1 and TRBJ2-3; D not certain. The CDR3 is 13 residues long. The germline CDR1 and CDR2 sequences are MGHRA and YSYEKL. Trimming removed 0 bases at V and 6 bases at J, with 7 bases between. CDR3 sequence: CASSQDSSDTQYF. In DNA form, the CDR3 reads TGCGCCAGCAGCCAAGATAGCTCCGATACGCAGTATTTT.